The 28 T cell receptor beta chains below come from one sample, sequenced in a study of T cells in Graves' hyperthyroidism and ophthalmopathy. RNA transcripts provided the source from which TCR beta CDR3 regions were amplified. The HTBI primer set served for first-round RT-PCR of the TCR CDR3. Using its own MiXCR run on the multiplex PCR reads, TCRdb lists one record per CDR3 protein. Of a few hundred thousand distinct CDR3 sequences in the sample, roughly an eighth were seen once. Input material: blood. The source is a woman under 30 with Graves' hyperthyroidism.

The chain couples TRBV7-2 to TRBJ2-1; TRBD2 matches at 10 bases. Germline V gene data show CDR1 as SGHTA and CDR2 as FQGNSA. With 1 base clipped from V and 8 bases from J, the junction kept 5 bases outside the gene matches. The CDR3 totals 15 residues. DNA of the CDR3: TGTGCCAGCAGCTTAGTCAGCGGGAGGGCCGATGAGCAGTTCTTC. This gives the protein CASSLVSGRADEQFF. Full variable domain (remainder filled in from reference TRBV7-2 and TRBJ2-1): GAGVSQSPSNKVTEKGKDVELRCDPISGHTALYWYRQSLGQGLEFLIYFQGNSAPDKSGLPSDRFSAERTGGSVSTLTIQRTQQEDSAVYLCASSLVSGRADEQFFGPGTRLTVL.

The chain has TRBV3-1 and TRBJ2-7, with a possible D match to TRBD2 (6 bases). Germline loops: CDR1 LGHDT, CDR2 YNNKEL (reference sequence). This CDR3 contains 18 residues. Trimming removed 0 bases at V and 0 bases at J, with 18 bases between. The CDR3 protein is CASSQDPLARLLSYEQYF. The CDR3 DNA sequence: TGTGCCAGCAGCCAAGATCCCCTAGCGCGCCTGCTCTCCTACGAGCAGTACTTC.

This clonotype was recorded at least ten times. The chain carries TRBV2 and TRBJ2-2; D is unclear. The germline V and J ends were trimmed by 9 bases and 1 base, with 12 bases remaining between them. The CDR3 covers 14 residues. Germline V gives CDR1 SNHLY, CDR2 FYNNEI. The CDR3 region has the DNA TGTGCCAGTAGCCCAACACGGAACACCGGGGAGCTGTTTTTT. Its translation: CASSPTRNTGELFF.

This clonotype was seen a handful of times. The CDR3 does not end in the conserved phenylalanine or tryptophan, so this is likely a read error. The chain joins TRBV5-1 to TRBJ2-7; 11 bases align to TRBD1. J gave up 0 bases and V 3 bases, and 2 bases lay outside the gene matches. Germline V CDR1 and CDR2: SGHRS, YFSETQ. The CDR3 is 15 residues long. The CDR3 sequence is CASSWGQGGSYEQYL. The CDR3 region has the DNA TGCGCCAGCAGCTGGGGACAGGGGGGCTCCTACGAGCAGTACCTC.

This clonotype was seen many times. The CDR3 loop is CASTRDSSVSEQFF. In DNA, the CDR3 is TGTGCCAGCACACGGGACTCCTCAGTCAGTGAGCAGTTCTTC. This chain uses TRBV11-1 with TRBJ2-1; possible D gene TRBD2, 6 bases. CDR3 size: 14 residues. With 7 bases removed from V and 9 bases from J, the gap between germline ends came to 19 bases. Per germline, CDR1 SGHAT and CDR2 FQDESV (reference sequence).

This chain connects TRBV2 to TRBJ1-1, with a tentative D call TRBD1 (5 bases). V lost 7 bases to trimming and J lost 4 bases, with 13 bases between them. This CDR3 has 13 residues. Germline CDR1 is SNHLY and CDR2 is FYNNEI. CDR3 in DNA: TGTGCCAGCACCCAGGGCCTGAGCACTGAAGCTTTCTTT. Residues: CASTQGLSTEAFF.

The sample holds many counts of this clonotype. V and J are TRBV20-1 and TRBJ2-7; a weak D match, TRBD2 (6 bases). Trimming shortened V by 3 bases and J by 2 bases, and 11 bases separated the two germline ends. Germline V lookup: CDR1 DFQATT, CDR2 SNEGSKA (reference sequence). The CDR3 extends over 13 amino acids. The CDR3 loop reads CSARGTHPYEQYF. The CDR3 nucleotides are TGCAGTGCTAGGGGGACTCATCCCTACGAGCAGTACTTC.

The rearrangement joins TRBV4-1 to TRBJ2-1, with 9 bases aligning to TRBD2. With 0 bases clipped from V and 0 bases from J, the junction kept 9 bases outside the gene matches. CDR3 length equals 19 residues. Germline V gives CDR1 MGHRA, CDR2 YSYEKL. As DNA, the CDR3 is TGCGCCAGCAGCCAAGATTTGGCGGGAGGGCTGAACTCCTACAATGAGCAGTTCTTC. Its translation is CASSQDLAGGLNSYNEQFF.

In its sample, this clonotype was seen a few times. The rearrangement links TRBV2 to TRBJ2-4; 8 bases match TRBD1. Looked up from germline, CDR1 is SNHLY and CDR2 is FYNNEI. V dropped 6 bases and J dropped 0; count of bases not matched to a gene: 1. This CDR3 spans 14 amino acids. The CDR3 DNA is TGTGCCAGCAGAGACAGGGGAGCCAAAAACATTCAGTACTTC. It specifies CASRDRGAKNIQYF.

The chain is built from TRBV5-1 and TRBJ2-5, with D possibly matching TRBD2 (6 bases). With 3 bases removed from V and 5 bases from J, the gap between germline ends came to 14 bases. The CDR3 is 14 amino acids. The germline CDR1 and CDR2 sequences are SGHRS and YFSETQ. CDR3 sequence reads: CASSSGGVGETQYF. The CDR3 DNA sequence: TGCGCCAGCAGCTCCGGCGGGGTCGGGGAGACCCAGTACTTC.

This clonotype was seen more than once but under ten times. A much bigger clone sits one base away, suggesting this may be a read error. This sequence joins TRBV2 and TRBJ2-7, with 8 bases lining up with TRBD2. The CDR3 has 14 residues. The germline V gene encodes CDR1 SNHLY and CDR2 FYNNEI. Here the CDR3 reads CVSRWTSLVHEQYF. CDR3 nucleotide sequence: TGTGTCAGCCGGTGGACTAGCTTGGTCCACGAGCAGTACTTC.

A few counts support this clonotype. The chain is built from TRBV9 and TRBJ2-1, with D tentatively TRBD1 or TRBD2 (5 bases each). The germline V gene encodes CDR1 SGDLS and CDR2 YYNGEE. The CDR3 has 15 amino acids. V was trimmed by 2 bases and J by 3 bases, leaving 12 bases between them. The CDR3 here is CASSVTGTDYNEQFF. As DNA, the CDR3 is TGTGCCAGCAGCGTCACCGGGACGGACTACAATGAGCAGTTCTTC. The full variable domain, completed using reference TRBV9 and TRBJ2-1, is DSGVTQTPKHLITATGQRVTLRCSPRSGDLSVYWYQQSLDQGLQFLIQYYNGEERAKGNILERFSAQQFPDLHSELNLSSLELGDSALYFCASSVTGTDYNEQFFGPGTRLTVL.

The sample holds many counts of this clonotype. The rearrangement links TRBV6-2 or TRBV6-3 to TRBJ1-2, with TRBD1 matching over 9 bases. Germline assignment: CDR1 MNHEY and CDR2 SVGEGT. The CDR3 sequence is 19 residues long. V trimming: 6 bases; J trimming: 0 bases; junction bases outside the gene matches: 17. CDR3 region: CASSTPFPDRGSTNYGYTF. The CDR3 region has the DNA TGTGCCAGCAGCACCCCCTTTCCGGACAGGGGCTCTACTAACTATGGCTACACCTTC.

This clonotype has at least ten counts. The CDR3, as DNA: TGTGCCAGCAGCCAAGATAGCGGGAGCTACAATGAGCAGTTCTTC. Residues: CASSQDSGSYNEQFF. This chain connects TRBV3-1 to TRBJ2-1; TRBD2 matches at 9 bases. Germline lookup yields CDR1 LGHDT and CDR2 YNNKEL (reference sequence). This CDR3 spans 15 amino acids. The V segment lost 0 bases and the J segment 3 bases; nucleotides outside the gene matches: 0.

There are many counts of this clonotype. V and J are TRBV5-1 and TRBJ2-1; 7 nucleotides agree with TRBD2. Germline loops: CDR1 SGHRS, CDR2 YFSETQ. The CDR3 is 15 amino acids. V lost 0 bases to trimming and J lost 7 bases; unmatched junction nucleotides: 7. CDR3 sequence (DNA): TGCGCCAGCAGCTTGGCCCCAACAGCGGGGAATGAGCAGTTCTTC. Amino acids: CASSLAPTAGNEQFF.

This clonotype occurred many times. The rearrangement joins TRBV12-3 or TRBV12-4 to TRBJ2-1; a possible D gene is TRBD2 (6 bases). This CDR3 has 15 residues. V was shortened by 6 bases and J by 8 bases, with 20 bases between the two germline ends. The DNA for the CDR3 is TGTGCCAGCAGGGGGGGTTTGGCGCGTAACCATGAGCAGTTCTTC. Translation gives CASRGGLARNHEQFF.

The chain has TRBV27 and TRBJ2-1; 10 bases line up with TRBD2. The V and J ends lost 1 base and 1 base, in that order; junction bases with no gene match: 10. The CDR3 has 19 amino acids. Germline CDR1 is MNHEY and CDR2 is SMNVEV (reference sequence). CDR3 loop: CASSLFPPGLADSYNEQFF. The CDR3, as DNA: TGTGCCAGCAGTTTATTTCCCCCCGGACTAGCGGATTCCTACAATGAGCAGTTCTTC.

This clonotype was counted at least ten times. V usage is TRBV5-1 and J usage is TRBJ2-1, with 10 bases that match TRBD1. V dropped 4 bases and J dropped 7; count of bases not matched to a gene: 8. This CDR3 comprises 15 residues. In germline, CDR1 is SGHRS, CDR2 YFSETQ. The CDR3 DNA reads TGCGCCAGCAGCACCGGGACAGGGGAAGTTAATGAGCAGTTCTTC. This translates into CASSTGTGEVNEQFF. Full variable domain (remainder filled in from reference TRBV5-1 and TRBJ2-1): KAGVTQTPRYLIKTRGQQVTLSCSPISGHRSVSWYQQTPGQGLQFLFEYFSETQRNKGNFPGRFSGRQFSNSRSEMNVSTLELGDSALYLCASSTGTGEVNEQFFGPGTRLTVL.

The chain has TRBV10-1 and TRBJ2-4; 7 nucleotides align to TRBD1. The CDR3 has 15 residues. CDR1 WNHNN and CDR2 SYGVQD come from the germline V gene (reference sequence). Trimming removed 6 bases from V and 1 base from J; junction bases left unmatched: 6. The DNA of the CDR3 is TGCGCCAGCAGGTCAACGGACAGGGCCAAAAACATTCAGTACTTC. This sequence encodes CASRSTDRAKNIQYF.

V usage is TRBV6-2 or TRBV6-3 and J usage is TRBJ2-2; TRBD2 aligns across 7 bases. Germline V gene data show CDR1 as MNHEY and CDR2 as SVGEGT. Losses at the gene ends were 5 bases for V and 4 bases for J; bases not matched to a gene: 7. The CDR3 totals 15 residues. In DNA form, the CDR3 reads TGTGCCAGCAGTCCCGGACTAGGGTTCACCGGGGAGCTGTTTTTT. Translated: CASSPGLGFTGELFF.

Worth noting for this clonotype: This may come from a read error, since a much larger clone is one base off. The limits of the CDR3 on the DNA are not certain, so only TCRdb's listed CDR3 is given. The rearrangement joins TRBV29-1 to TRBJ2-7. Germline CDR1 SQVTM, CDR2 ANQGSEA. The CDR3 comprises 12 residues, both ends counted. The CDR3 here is CSVAAGAYEQNF.

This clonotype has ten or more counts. CDR3 DNA: TGTGCCAGCAGTCCGGGACTAGCGGGAGGGGAGACCCAGTACTTC. Translating gives CASSPGLAGGETQYF. V gene TRBV7-9 combines with J gene TRBJ2-5; 16 bases are shared with TRBD2. The V gene's germline CDR1 is SEHNR and CDR2 FQNEAQ (reference sequence). This CDR3 contains 15 residues. The junction had 3 bases not matched to a gene; V was cut back by 6 bases and J by 5 bases.

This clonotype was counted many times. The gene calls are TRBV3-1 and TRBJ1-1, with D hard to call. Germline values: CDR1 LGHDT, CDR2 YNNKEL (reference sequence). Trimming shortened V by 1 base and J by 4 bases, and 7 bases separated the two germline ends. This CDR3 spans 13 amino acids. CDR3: CASSQVVGTEAFF. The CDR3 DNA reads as TGTGCCAGCAGCCAAGTGGTAGGCACTGAAGCTTTCTTT.

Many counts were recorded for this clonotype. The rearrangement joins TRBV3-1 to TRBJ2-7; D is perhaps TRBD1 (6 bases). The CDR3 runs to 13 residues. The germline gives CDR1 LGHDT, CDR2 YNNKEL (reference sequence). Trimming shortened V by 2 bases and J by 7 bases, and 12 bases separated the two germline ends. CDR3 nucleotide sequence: TGTGCCAGCAGCCAACTCAGAACAGGGGAGCAGTACTTC. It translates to CASSQLRTGEQYF.

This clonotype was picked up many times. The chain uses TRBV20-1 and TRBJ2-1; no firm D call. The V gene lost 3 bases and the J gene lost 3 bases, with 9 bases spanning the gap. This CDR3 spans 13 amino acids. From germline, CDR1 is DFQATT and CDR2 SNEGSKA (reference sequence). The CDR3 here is CSASRAVYNEQFF. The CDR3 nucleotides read TGCAGTGCTAGTCGAGCAGTCTACAATGAGCAGTTCTTC.

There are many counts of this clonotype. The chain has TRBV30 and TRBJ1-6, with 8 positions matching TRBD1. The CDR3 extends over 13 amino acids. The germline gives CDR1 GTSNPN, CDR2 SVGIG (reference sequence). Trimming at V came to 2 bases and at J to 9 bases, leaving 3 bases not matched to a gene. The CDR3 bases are TGTGCCTGGAGTACAGGGGGTTTTTCACCCCTCCACTTT. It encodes CAWSTGGFSPLHF.

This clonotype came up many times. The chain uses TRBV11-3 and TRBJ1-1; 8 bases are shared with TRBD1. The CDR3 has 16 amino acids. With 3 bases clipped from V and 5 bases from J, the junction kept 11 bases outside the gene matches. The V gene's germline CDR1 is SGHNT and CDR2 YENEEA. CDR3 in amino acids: CASSFGLRGRVTEAFF. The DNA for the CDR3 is TGTGCCAGCAGCTTCGGCCTCAGGGGGCGTGTTACTGAAGCTTTCTTT.

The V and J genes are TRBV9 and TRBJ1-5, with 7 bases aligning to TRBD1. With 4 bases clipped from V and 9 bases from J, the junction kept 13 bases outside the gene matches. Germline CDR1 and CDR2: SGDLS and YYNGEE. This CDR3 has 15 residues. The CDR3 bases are TGTGCCAGCAGCCGATCGGGGACAGCCGACGGGCCCCAGCATTTT. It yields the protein CASSRSGTADGPQHF.